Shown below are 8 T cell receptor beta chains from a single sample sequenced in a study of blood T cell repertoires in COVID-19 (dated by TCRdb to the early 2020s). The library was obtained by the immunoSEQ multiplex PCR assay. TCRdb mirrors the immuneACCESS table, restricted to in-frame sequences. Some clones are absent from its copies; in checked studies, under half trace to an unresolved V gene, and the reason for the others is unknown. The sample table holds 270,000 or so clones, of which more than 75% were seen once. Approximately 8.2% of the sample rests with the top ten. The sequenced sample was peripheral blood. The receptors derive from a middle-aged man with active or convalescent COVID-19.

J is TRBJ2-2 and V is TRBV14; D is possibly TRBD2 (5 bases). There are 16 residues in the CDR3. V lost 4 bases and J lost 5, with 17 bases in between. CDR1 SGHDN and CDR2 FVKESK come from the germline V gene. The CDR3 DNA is TGTGCCAGCAGCCCTTATATTGGGAGCGAAACCGGGGAGCTGTTTTTT. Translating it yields CASSPYIGSETGELFF.

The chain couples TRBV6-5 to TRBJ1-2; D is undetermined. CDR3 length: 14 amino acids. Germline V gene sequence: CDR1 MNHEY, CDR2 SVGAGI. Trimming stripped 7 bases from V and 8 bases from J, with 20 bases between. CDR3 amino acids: CASIMGKLTGGYTF. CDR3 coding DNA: TGTGCCAGCATCATGGGCAAGCTCACTGGCGGCTACACCTTC.

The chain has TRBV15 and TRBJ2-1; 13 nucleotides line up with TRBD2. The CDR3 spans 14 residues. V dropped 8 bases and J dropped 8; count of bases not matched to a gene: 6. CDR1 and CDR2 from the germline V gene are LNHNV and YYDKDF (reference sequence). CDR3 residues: CATGGLAGAYEQFF. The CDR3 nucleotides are TGTGCCACCGGAGGACTAGCGGGAGCCTATGAGCAGTTCTTC.

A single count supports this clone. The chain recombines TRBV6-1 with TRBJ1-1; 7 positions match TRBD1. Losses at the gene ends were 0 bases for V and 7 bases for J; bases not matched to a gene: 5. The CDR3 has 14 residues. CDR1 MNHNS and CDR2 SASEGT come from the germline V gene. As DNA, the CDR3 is TGTGCCAGCAGTGAAGCGGGCCAGGGGGATGAAGCTTTCTTT. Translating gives CASSEAGQGDEAFF.

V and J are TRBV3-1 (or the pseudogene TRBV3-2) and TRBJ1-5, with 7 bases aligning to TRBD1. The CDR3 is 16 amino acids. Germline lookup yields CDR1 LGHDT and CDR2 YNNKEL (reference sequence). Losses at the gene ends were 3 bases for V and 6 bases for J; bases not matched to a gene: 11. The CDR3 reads CASSHGGGAGGQPQHF. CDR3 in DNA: TGTGCCAGCAGCCACGGAGGGGGCGCGGGAGGTCAGCCCCAGCATTTT.

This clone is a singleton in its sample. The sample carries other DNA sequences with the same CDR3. In DNA, the CDR3 is TGTGCCAGCAGTGAACCGGGACAGGGGGCGGATGAGCAGTTCTTC. This encodes CASSEPGQGADEQFF. The chain carries TRBV6-1 and TRBJ2-1, with 12 bases aligning to TRBD1. The V gene end was trimmed by 2 bases and the J gene end by 8 bases; junction bases not matched to a gene: 4. This CDR3 comprises 15 residues. The germline V gene has CDR1 MNHNS and CDR2 SASEGT.

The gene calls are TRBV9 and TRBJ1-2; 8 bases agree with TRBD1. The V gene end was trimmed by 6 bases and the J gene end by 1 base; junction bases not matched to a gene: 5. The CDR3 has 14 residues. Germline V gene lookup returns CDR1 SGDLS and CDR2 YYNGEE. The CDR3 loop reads CASTLTGDNYGYTF. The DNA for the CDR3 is TGTGCCAGCACCTTGACAGGGGATAACTATGGCTACACCTTC.

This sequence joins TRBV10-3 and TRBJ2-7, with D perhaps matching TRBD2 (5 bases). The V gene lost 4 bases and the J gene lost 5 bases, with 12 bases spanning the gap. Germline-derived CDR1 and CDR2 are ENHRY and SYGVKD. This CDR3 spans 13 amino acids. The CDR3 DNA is TGTGCCATCAGTGGCGGAGCGGAAAACGAGCAGTACTTC. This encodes CAISGGAENEQYF.